This T cell receptor beta chain was sequenced during a study of response to subunit inactivated influenza vaccine. TCRdb fed the RT-PCR reads into MiXCR, producing one record per CDR3 protein. The sample has some 800,000 distinct CDR3 sequences, 21% seen once. Germline trimming cut 2 bases from V and 3 bases from J; bases unmatched to any gene: 4. Per germline, CDR1 DFQATT and CDR2 SNEGSKA (reference sequence). The CDR3 contains 15 residues. The rearrangement links TRBV20-1 to TRBJ2-3; 11 nucleotides line up with TRBD2. Source: PBMCs from blood, taken about 5 days after vaccination. The clonotype originates from a man aged 50 to 60 who received an inactivated influenza vaccine. CDR3 region: CSARRLAGITDTQYF. CDR3 nucleotide sequence: TGCAGTGCTAGAAGACTAGCGGGAATTACAGATACGCAGTATTTT.